This T cell receptor (beta chain) was identified during a study of cytomegalovirus exposure and HLA in healthy donors. Overall study findings and caveats: A later analysis showed TCR association rates differing by HLA locus, peaking at DRB1 and lowest at HLA-C. Cytomegalovirus-associated TCR beta chains were listed, numbering 164. According to an earlier analysis, most TCR beta V segments yielded productive rearrangements about 90% or about 30% of the time.

Trimming cost V 3 bases and J 1 base; bases outside gene matches: 1. Germline V gene lookup returns CDR1 SGHNT and CDR2 YYREEE (reference sequence). CDR3 length: 15 amino acids. This PCR relied on a set of 60 Vbeta primers and 13 Jbeta primers. Some clones are missing from TCRdb's copy, which holds only in-frame ones; the method was immunoSEQ multiplex PCR. The sample has about 150,000 clones; 80% are singletons. Turning to this clone: Its antigen remains unknown.

The TCR sequence derives from a male donor in good health and CMV-seronegative. The specimen was PBMCs. The V call is TRBV5-4, the J call TRBJ2-2; 9 nucleotides agree with TRBD1. The DNA for the CDR3 is TGTGCCAGCAGCTCGGGACAGGGGAACACCGGGGAGCTGTTTTTT. Translating gives CASSSGQGNTGELFF.